The entry below describes one T cell receptor beta chain. This record comes from a study of radiation and T cells in renal cell carcinoma. The germline CDR1 and CDR2 sequences are MGHRA and YSYEKL. The CDR3 consists of 15 residues. J was trimmed by 7 bases and V by 1 base; bases with no gene match: 3. The treatment: treatment-naive control, cytoreductive nephrectomy. Measured with immunoSEQ multiplex PCR; TCRdb has only the in-frame clones, and not every one. In the table there are roughly 10,000 clones, roughly 58% of which are singletons. This chain connects TRBV4-1 to TRBJ2-1, with 11 bases identical to TRBD1. This TCR was recovered from a man in his forties with renal cell carcinoma. The sequences come from tumor tissue, collected from a patient whose treatment was nephrectomy without radiotherapy. In nucleotides, the CDR3 is TGCGCCAGCAGCCAAGTAGGGACAGGGGGGAATGAGCAGTTCTTC. Translating gives CASSQVGTGGNEQFF.